This T cell receptor beta chain comes out of a study of shared T cell receptors in the human thymus (dated by TCRdb to the early 2020s). Notes on the research overall: The study examined how self-reactive, shared T-cell receptor alpha chains are generated in the human thymus.

Details on this clone: It has no known antigen specificity. No base quality values were provided; no much bigger clone lies one nucleotide off.

For CDR1 and CDR2, the germline V gene lists MNHEY and SVGAGI. The CDR3 starts with the cysteine, ends with the phenylalanine, and has 14 residues. Of all the DNA, just the CDR3 is kept, 42 bases in frame from base 1. V loses 8 bases, J loses 1 base, and the germline ends lie 14 bases apart. Library preparation used the immunoSEQ multiplex PCR assay. TCRdb re-hosts the immuneACCESS table, in-frame sequences only. Its copies lack some clones; in the studies checked, an unresolved V gene accounts for under half of them, and the cause for the rest is not known. The sample profile shows 700,000 or so clones; 80% to 90% of them were found once. In total, the top ten clones hold approximately 0.01% of the sample. Separately, the same data were catalogued under a study of human thymus T cells. Per the second study: The donors were immunologically healthy infants in Finland who had open corrective cardiac surgery for congenital heart defects. Thymus tissue was collected as surgical resects that were removed during corrective cardiac surgery. Both the thymic and the peripheral blood repertoires appeared to show biased V and J gene segment usage. Highly overlapping thymic TCR repertoires among unrelated individuals were reported in the related research. The study used 7 or 8 infant thymus samples plus four related peripheral blood samples to characterize TCR alpha and beta repertoires. Donor ages ranging from about 6 to 250 days were recorded, and roughly six male and a couple of female infants were included in the cohort. Thymocytes were released mechanically from tissue and stored at -70 °C as pellets of 10-30 million cells. A QIAsymphony instrument was used to extract genomic DNA from frozen cell pellets. Using the immunoSEQ multiplex PCR assay, the TCRB and TCRAD loci were amplified from a standardized quantity of quality-controlled genomic DNA. The amplicons covered the V(D)J region and were long enough to include the CDR3 and to identify the V and J genes. Amplicon sequencing was performed on an Illumina platform through the commercial immunoSEQ service. Primer bias and sequencing errors were corrected using previously described methods, and TCRAD and TCRB definitions followed the IMGT database. Repertoires were analysed with immunoSEQ Analyzer 3.0 and VDJTools, covering basic statistics, V/J segment usage, diversity estimates, rarefaction and pairwise overlap. Diversity was estimated with Chao1, ChaoE, Efron-Thisted, Shannon and inverse Simpson indices, and also on datasets down-sampled to the smallest sample. Repertoire overlap was assessed by strict matching of CDR3 nucleotide sequence, V gene and J gene, and clustering was done by Jaccard-based multidimensional scaling. On average, thymus samples yielded hundreds of thousands of unique TCRB clonotypes, whereas blood samples yielded about 84,000.

Here the chain combines TRBV6-5 and TRBJ1-1; the D gene is perhaps TRBD1, on 6 matching bases. Specimen: thymocytes. This TCR came from a girl under three years old with a congenital heart defect. Donor details come from another sample of the same person, matched by shared clones. The DNA sequence is as follows: TGTGCCAGCGTGAACAGGGAATGGAACACTGAAGCTTTCTTT. This codes for CASVNREWNTEAFF.